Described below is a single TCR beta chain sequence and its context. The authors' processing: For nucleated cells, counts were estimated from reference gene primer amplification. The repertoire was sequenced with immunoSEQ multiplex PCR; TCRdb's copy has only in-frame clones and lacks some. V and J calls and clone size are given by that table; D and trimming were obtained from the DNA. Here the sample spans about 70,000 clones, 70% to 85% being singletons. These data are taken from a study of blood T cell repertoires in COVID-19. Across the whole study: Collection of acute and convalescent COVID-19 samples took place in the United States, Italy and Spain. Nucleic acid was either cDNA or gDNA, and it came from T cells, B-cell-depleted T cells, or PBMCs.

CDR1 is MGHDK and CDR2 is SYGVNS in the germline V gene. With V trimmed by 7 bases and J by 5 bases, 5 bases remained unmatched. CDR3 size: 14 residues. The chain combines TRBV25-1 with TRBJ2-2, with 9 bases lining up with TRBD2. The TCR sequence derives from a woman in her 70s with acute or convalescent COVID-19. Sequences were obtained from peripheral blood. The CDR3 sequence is CASKAGGETGELFF. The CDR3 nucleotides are TGTGCCAGCAAAGCGGGAGGAGAAACCGGGGAGCTGTTTTTT.